The rows below give T cell receptor beta chains drawn from one sample of a study of T cells in Graves' hyperthyroidism and ophthalmopathy. One entry per CDR3 protein results from TCRdb running MiXCR on the multiplex PCR reads. This sample carries about 250,000 distinct CDR3 sequences, about 24% of them seen once, and the ten largest clones take 30% to 40%. Sequences were obtained from blood. These TCRs come from a woman aged 35 to 49 with Graves' ophthalmopathy. Both conserved end residues are part of each CDR3. Fields, in order: clone size, J gene, D gene, V gene, CDR3 protein, CDR3 DNA. D genes are given only for firm matches. Only some rows state a clone size, as once, few, many or a class for expanded clones.

>once|TRBJ2-5|TRBD2|TRBV12-3/TRBV12-4
CASSSRGLARLQETQYF
TGTGCCAGCAGTTCTCGGGGACTAGCTCGTCTCCAAGAGACCCAGTACTTC
>NA|TRBJ2-5|NA|TRBV10-3
CACQGLQETQYF
TGTGCCTGCCAAGGACTGCAAGAGACCCAGTACTTC
>many|TRBJ2-7|NA|TRBV12-3/TRBV12-4
CASSRYGPYEQYF
TGTGCCAGCAGTCGGTACGGCCCCTACGAGCAGTACTTC
>many|TRBJ1-1|TRBD1|TRBV25-1
CASSERGQGISEAFF
TGTGCCAGCAGTGAACGTGGACAGGGAATCTCGGAAGCTTTCTTT
>NA|TRBJ2-7|NA|TRBV20-1
CSARGMDTSSYEQYF
TGCAGTGCTAGAGGTATGGACACAAGCTCCTACGAGCAGTACTTC
>many|TRBJ2-2|NA|TRBV5-1
CASKIETGENTGELFF
TGCGCCAGCAAAATCGAGACGGGAGAGAACACCGGGGAGCTGTTTTTT
>many|TRBJ1-1|NA|TRBV5-4
CASSLHGAGAWTEAFF
TGTGCCAGCAGCTTGCACGGGGCAGGGGCGTGGACTGAAGCTTTCTTT
>many|TRBJ2-5|TRBD2|TRBV6-1
CASSRGLAGGETQYF
TGTGCCAGCAGTAGGGGACTAGCGGGAGGAGAGACCCAGTACTTC
>NA|TRBJ1-5|NA|TRBV7-2
CASSLGSGDYQPQHF
TGTGCCAGCAGCTTAGGGTCAGGGGACTATCAGCCCCAGCATTTT
>many|TRBJ1-6|TRBD1|TRBV9
CASSLDSGGRSPLHF
TGTGCCAGCAGCCTCGACTCAGGGGGCAGGTCACCCCTCCACTTT
>many|TRBJ2-3|TRBD2|TRBV29-1
CSVEGRERADTQYF
TGCAGCGTCGAAGGGCGGGAGAGGGCAGATACGCAGTATTTT
>NA|TRBJ1-6|TRBD1|TRBV20-1
CGIRTGGRESPLHF
TGCGGGATAAGAACAGGGGGTAGAGAATCACCCCTCCACTTT
>NA|TRBJ2-7|NA|TRBV6-1
CASTSWEQGTTYEQYF
TGTGCCAGCACCTCCTGGGAACAGGGCACTACCTACGAGCAGTACTTC
>few|TRBJ1-2|NA|TRBV28
CASSSLSGDGYGYTF
TGTGCCAGCAGTTCCCTGTCTGGGGACGGCTATGGCTACACCTTC
>NA|TRBJ2-7|NA|TRBV3-1
CASSQDRAGSYEQYF
TGTGCCAGCAGCCAAGATAGGGCAGGATCCTACGAGCAGTACTTC
>many|TRBJ2-7|TRBD2|TRBV29-1
CSVDSSLAGATYEQYF
TGCAGCGTTGATAGTTCGCTAGCGGGTGCTACCTACGAGCAGTACTTC
>NA|TRBJ1-2|NA|TRBV12-5
CASGSNPLGGYTF
TGTGCTAGTGGTTCCAACCCCCTTGGGGGCTACACCTTC
>few|TRBJ1-1|NA|TRBV6-2/TRBV6-3
CASRLGEVNTEAFF
TGTGCCAGCAGACTGGGGGAAGTGAACACTGAAGCTTTCTTT
>few|TRBJ2-5|NA|TRBV28
CASSTVITETQYF
TGTGCCAGCAGTACAGTGATTACAGAGACCCAGTACTTC
>many|TRBJ1-1|NA|TRBV12-3/TRBV12-4
CASSALGWDTEAFF
TGTGCCAGCAGTGCTCTCGGGTGGGACACTGAAGCTTTCTTT
>NA|TRBJ2-3|NA|TRBV10-3
CAISDRTSTSTDTQYF
TGTGCCATCAGTGATAGGACATCGACTAGCACAGATACGCAGTATTTT
>many|TRBJ2-3|NA|TRBV15
CATSRERAGDTQYF
TGTGCCACCAGCAGAGAACGAGCGGGTGATACGCAGTATTTT
>few|TRBJ2-5|NA|TRBV24-1
CATSPGGQRETQYF
TGTGCCACCTCACCCGGGGGGCAACGAGAGACCCAGTACTTC
>many|TRBJ2-7|NA|TRBV19
CASSLTLGPPDEQYF
TGTGCCAGTAGTCTCACCTTGGGGCCCCCCGACGAGCAGTACTTC
>many|TRBJ2-2|TRBD2|TRBV30
CAWSALGGGGELFF
TGTGCCTGGAGTGCCCTGGGCGGGGGAGGGGAGCTGTTTTTT
>many|TRBJ2-2|TRBD2|TRBV12-3/TRBV12-4
CASSLGLAETGELFF
TGTGCCAGCAGCTTAGGACTAGCGGAAACCGGGGAGCTGTTTTTT
>NA|TRBJ2-5|TRBD2|TRBV20-1
CSASGTSGNFQETQYF
TGCAGTGCTAGTGGGACTAGCGGGAACTTCCAAGAGACCCAGTACTTC
>many|TRBJ1-1|NA|TRBV7-8
CASRGGDMNTEAFF
TGTGCCAGCCGGGGGGGGGACATGAACACTGAAGCTTTCTTT
>many|TRBJ2-2|NA|TRBV6-2/TRBV6-3
CASSYSVGASLHSGELFF
TGTGCCAGCAGTTACTCAGTAGGGGCCTCGCTACACTCCGGGGAGCTGTTTTTT
>NA|TRBJ2-7|NA|TRBV6-1
CASSANYLEQYF
TGTGCCAGCAGTGCGAACTACCTCGAGCAGTACTTC
>NA|TRBJ1-2|TRBD1|TRBV2
CASSEQQDRRYTF
TGTGCCAGCAGTGAACAACAGGACAGGCGCTACACCTTC
>many|TRBJ1-2|NA|TRBV18
CASSPPPGLGYGYTF
TGTGCCAGCTCACCCCCACCAGGGCTTGGCTATGGCTACACCTTC
>many|TRBJ2-7|NA|TRBV6-5
CASSYAAWVDEQYF
TGTGCCAGCAGTTACGCGGCGTGGGTCGACGAGCAGTACTTC
>many|TRBJ2-5|TRBD2|TRBV7-2
CASSLRLAGGPDEETQYF
TGTGCCAGCAGCTTACGCCTAGCGGGAGGGCCAGATGAAGAGACCCAGTACTTC
>NA|TRBJ2-4|NA|TRBV6-5
CASSFQAKNIQYF
TGTGCCAGCAGTTTCCAAGCCAAAAACATTCAGTACTTC
>NA|TRBJ2-4|NA|TRBV6-1
CASSEYVGSIAKNIQYF
TGTGCCAGCAGTGAATACGTAGGCAGTATCGCCAAAAACATTCAGTACTTC
>few|TRBJ1-2|TRBD1|TRBV3-1
CASSQDIGTVGYTF
TGTGCCAGCAGCCAAGACATCGGGACAGTTGGCTACACCTTC
>many|TRBJ2-7|NA|TRBV5-6
CASSLESWSSYEQYF
TGTGCCAGCAGCTTGGAGAGCTGGAGCTCCTACGAGCAGTACTTC
>NA|TRBJ1-1|NA|TRBV5-6
CASSLQVAVSEAFF
TGTGCCAGCAGCCTACAGGTCGCGGTCTCTGAAGCTTTCTTT
>many|TRBJ2-2|TRBD1|TRBV29-1
CSAGTGRTGELFF
TGCAGCGCCGGGACAGGGAGGACCGGGGAGCTGTTTTTT
>few|TRBJ1-2|TRBD1|TRBV20-1
CSASETGGVGYTF
TGCAGTGCTAGCGAGACAGGGGGCGTCGGCTACACCTTC
>NA|TRBJ2-5|NA|TRBV30
CAWSWTAQETQYF
TGTGCCTGGAGTTGGACAGCGCAAGAGACCCAGTACTTC
>many|TRBJ2-2|NA|TRBV18
CASSPPGTNTGELFF
TGTGCCAGCTCCCCCCCCGGGACGAACACCGGGGAGCTGTTTTTT
>many|TRBJ1-5|TRBD1|TRBV6-1
CASRLTGGGQPQHF
TGTGCCAGCAGACTTACAGGGGGCGGACAGCCCCAGCATTTT